The 14 T cell receptor beta chains reported below all come from one sample, sequenced in a study of T cell repertoires in ileal Crohn's disease (dated by TCRdb to between 2018 and 2021). The label giving this sample's time point can be read as: neoterminal ileum biopsy at postoperative endoscopy, about 6 months after surgery. Libraries were built with the immunoSEQ multiplex PCR assay. In TCRdb, the immuneACCESS table is reduced to in-frame sequences with V and J assigned. These tables do not hold every clone; where another copy was compared, an unresolved V gene accounts for under half, and the others remain unexplained. Within this sample are over 8,500 clones, with 80% to 90% of them counted one time only. The ten most abundant clones make up roughly 16% of the sample. Sequenced: ileal tissue. All receptors derive from an adult with Crohn's disease.

V gene TRBV28 combines with J gene TRBJ1-2; D uncertain. Germline V gene data show CDR1 as MDHEN and CDR2 as SYDVKM. The CDR3 consists of 14 residues. Deletions cut 6 bases from V and 4 bases from J, with 15 bases between. Here the CDR3 reads CASSAIRAAYGYTF. CDR3 sequence (DNA): TGTGCCAGCAGCGCCATACGAGCCGCCTATGGCTACACCTTC.

This chain joins TRBV28 and TRBJ1-3; no clear D gene. Germline V gene lookup returns CDR1 MDHEN and CDR2 SYDVKM. Trimming shortened V by 2 bases and J by 0 bases, and 8 bases separated the two germline ends. The CDR3 totals 15 residues. The CDR3 region is CASSLGRVSGNTIYF. The DNA for the CDR3 is TGTGCCAGCAGTTTAGGGCGGGTCTCTGGAAACACCATATATTTT.

This chain's CDR3 is CAWGGRESEAFF. The CDR3 region has the DNA TGTGCCTGGGGGGGCAGGGAGTCTGAAGCTTTCTTT. The V gene is TRBV2, the J gene TRBJ1-1, with D perhaps matching TRBD1 (6 bases). This CDR3 has 12 residues. Germline V gene sequence: CDR1 SNHLY, CDR2 FYNNEI. V lost 11 bases to trimming and J lost 6 bases, with 16 bases between them.

V and J are TRBV5-8 and TRBJ2-2; 10 nucleotides agree with TRBD2. The germline gives CDR1 SGHTS, CDR2 YDEGEE. Trimming at V came to 0 bases and at J to 6 bases, leaving 5 bases not matched to a gene. The CDR3 sequence is 16 residues long. CDR3 sequence reads: CASSLGLAGAPGELFF. CDR3 DNA: TGTGCCAGCAGCTTGGGCCTAGCGGGAGCCCCCGGGGAGCTGTTTTTT. The full variable domain, its missing parts supplied by reference TRBV5-8 and TRBJ2-2, is EAGVTQSPTHLIKTRGQQATLRCSPISGHTSVYWYQQALGLGLQFLLWYDEGEERNRGNFPPRFSGRQFPNYSSELNVNALELEDSALYLCASSLGLAGAPGELFFGEGSRLTVL.

This chain links TRBV5-1 with TRBJ1-1; D might be TRBD1 (6 bases). V was cut by 0 bases and J by 8 bases, with 11 bases left in between. The CDR3 is 13 residues long. Germline CDR1 SGHRS, CDR2 YFSETQ. The CDR3 is CASSLGTVREAFF. The DNA for the CDR3 is TGCGCCAGCAGCTTGGGGACAGTACGGGAAGCTTTCTTT.

The rearrangement joins TRBV7-2 to TRBJ1-3, with a weak D call TRBD1 (5 bases). Germline lookup yields CDR1 SGHTA and CDR2 FQGNSA. This CDR3 has 14 amino acids. Trimming shortened V by 3 bases and J by 0 bases, and 6 bases separated the two germline ends. The CDR3 loop reads CASSLGHSGNTIYF. CDR3 nucleotide sequence: TGTGCCAGCAGCTTGGGGCACTCTGGAAACACCATATATTTT.

The chain couples TRBV2 to TRBJ2-1; D is perhaps TRBD1 (6 bases). V gave up 6 bases and J gave up 6 bases, with 15 bases separating them. Germline V gene lookup returns CDR1 SNHLY and CDR2 FYNNEI. CDR3 length equals 14 residues. Here the CDR3 reads CASRTDSGANEQFF. The DNA for the CDR3 is TGTGCCAGCAGGACGGACAGCGGAGCCAATGAGCAGTTCTTC.

J is TRBJ1-1 and V is TRBV7-3; perhaps TRBD1 as D (5 bases). Germline loops: CDR1 SGHTA, CDR2 FQGTGA. The CDR3 runs to 13 residues. The V end lost 5 bases, the J end lost 1 base, and 8 bases lay between the germline ends. The CDR3 sequence is CASSDQGNTEAFF. The CDR3 DNA reads TGTGCCAGCAGCGACCAGGGGAACACTGAAGCTTTCTTT.

This chain joins TRBV6-5 and TRBJ2-7, with a weak D call TRBD1 (7 bases). Germline CDR1 reads MNHEY; CDR2 reads SVGAGI. The CDR3 runs to 14 residues. V lost 2 bases, J lost 0 bases, and 8 bases lay in between. The CDR3 loop is CASSYQGGSYEQYF. CDR3 sequence (DNA): TGTGCCAGCAGTTACCAGGGGGGCTCCTACGAGCAGTACTTC.

The chain carries TRBV9 and TRBJ2-7; 8 bases match TRBD2. The CDR3 covers 15 residues. CDR1 and CDR2 (germline): SGDLS, YYNGEE. Germline trimming cut 1 base from V and 3 bases from J; bases unmatched to any gene: 6. The CDR3 DNA reads as TGTGCCAGCAGCGTAAGCTCGACTAGCGACTACGAGCAGTACTTC. Protein: CASSVSSTSDYEQYF.

The V gene is TRBV5-4, the J gene TRBJ2-7; 7 nucleotides align to TRBD1. The CDR3 is made up of 15 amino acids. Germline assignment: CDR1 SGHNT and CDR2 YYREEE (reference sequence). After removal of 2 bases from V and 2 bases from J, the junction contained 7 bases not matched to a gene. The CDR3 sequence: CASSFRQGPPYEQYF. The CDR3 region has the DNA TGTGCCAGCAGCTTCAGACAGGGTCCTCCCTACGAGCAGTACTTC. Full variable domain (outside the CDR3, taken from reference TRBV5-4 and TRBJ2-7): ETGVTQSPTHLIKTRGQQVTLRCSSQSGHNTVSWYQQALGQGPQFIFQYYREEENGRGNFPPRFSGLQFPNYSSELNVNALELDDSALYLCASSFRQGPPYEQYFGPGTRLTVT.

The chain uses TRBV4-1 and TRBJ2-7, with TRBD2 matching 14 bases. In germline, CDR1 is MGHRA, CDR2 YSYEKL. Trimming at V came to 3 bases and at J to 7 bases, leaving 5 bases not matched to a gene. The CDR3 sequence is 15 residues long. The CDR3, as DNA: TGCGCCAGCAGCCAGGGACTAGCGGGAGCGAGAGAGCAGTACTTC. Amino acid sequence: CASSQGLAGAREQYF.

The genes are TRBV6-4 and TRBJ1-2, with 9 bases lining up with TRBD1. The CDR3 is made up of 13 amino acids. The V and J ends lost 6 bases and 8 bases, in that order; junction bases with no gene match: 7. Germline values: CDR1 MRHNA, CDR2 SNTAGT. CDR3 DNA sequence: TGTGCCAGCAGAGAACAGGGGGCAGGGGGCTACACCTTC. Amino acids: CASREQGAGGYTF.

The CDR3 region has the DNA TGCAGCGTTCGGACAGGGTACACCTACGAGCAGTACTTC. Its translation is CSVRTGYTYEQYF. The chain combines TRBV29-1 with TRBJ2-7; 8 nucleotides line up with TRBD1. This CDR3 comprises 13 residues. The germline V gene encodes CDR1 SQVTM and CDR2 ANQGSEA. The V segment lost 5 bases and the J segment 2 bases; nucleotides outside the gene matches: 5.